This note documents a single T cell receptor beta chain sequence. What it binds is not known. Described treatment: approximately 11-day PBMC culture with coronavirus spike peptide pools or control peptides (ViraFEST assay). The data stem from a study of vaccination and CD4 T cells after COVID-19. The V and J ends lost 7 bases and 0 bases, in that order; junction bases with no gene match: 9. The CDR3 has 17 residues. Looked up from germline, CDR1 is LNHDA and CDR2 is SQIVND (reference sequence). The study's findings and limits: The appearance of a median 86.3% of reactive clones in convalescent patients occurred only post-vaccination. Spike mono-reactivity applied to 304 of 307 vaccine-specific clones detected in convalescent patients.

Oncomine TCR Beta short-read sequencing was applied to DNA from cultured CD4+ T cells. From cultured CD4+ T cells, genomic DNA was extracted. TCRdb processed the PCR reads anew with MiXCR; each CDR3 protein has one entry. Of 9,500 to 14,000 distinct CDR3 sequences in the sample, about 42% were seen once. Sequencing was done on a sample of CD4+ T cells from blood, cultured in vitro. This receptor was obtained from a human donor who had recovered from COVID-19. The chain employs TRBV19 and TRBJ1-6; 7 nucleotides match TRBD1. CDR3 coding DNA: TGTGCCAGTAACTCGGGACAGATCGGCTCCTATAATTCACCCCTCCACTTT. This codes for CASNSGQIGSYNSPLHF.